What follows are 22 T cell receptor beta chains derived from one specimen sequenced in a study of blood T cells in healthy people across ages (dated by TCRdb to 2014 to 2015). Library creation used 5' RACE. Sequencing relied on an Illumina HiSeq 2500. A second PCR of roughly 7 to 11 cycles was run with a J-beta primer mix and a sample-barcoded 5' primer. TCRdb itself trimmed the public reads at Q25 with fastp, ran MiXCR and retained productive beta chains. CDR3 protein sequences are deduplicated, and each keeps its most common genes and DNA. This sample comprises over 1,200,000 distinct CDR3 sequences, approximately 59% of them detected only once. The top ten constitute over 5% of the sample. Sequencing used blood. These receptors were collected from a man in his late teens or twenties in good health.

This chain uses TRBV4-1 with TRBJ1-5; D perhaps matches TRBD1 (5 bases). Germline V lookup: CDR1 MGHRA, CDR2 YSYEKL. The V end lost 1 base, the J end lost 0 bases, and 10 bases lay between the germline ends. This CDR3 is 16 amino acids long. The CDR3 reads CASSQVPGISNQPQHF. CDR3 in DNA: TGCGCCAGCAGCCAAGTACCAGGGATTAGCAATCAGCCCCAGCATTTT.

The chain links TRBV27 to TRBJ2-5; TRBD1 matches 7 bases. The CDR3 loop spans 17 amino acids. CDR1 and CDR2 (germline): MNHEY, SMNVEV (reference sequence). Germline trimming cut 2 bases from V and 1 base from J; bases unmatched to any gene: 10. The CDR3 DNA sequence: TGTGCCAGCAGTTTACTTCCCGGGACAGACCCCCAAGAGACCCAGTACTTC. This translates into CASSLLPGTDPQETQYF.

The table lists this clonotype with a few counts. For the CDR3, the DNA is TGTGCCAGCAGTTTTGCCGTGTCCTACGAGCAGTACTTC. It encodes CASSFAVSYEQYF. The rearrangement uses TRBV27 and TRBJ2-7; no firm D call. The V end was cut by 3 bases, the J end by 1 base, with 7 bases between. The CDR3 is 13 residues long. Per the germline V gene, CDR1 is MNHEY and CDR2 is SMNVEV (reference sequence).

The rearrangement joins TRBV20-1 to TRBJ1-4; no clear D. V was pared by 0 bases and J by 3 bases, with 11 bases between. Germline assignment: CDR1 DFQATT and CDR2 SNEGSKA (reference sequence). The CDR3 has 15 residues. This CDR3 is CSARDGVGPNEKLFF. The CDR3 nucleotides read TGCAGTGCTAGAGATGGGGTAGGACCTAATGAAAAACTGTTTTTT.

This clonotype has more than one count but fewer than ten. This sequence joins TRBV5-6 and TRBJ1-2, with D possibly TRBD1 on 5 matching bases. Germline V gene lookup returns CDR1 SGHDT and CDR2 YYEEEE. V lost 0 bases and J lost 8, with 11 bases in between. The CDR3 length is 13 residues. Written as DNA, the CDR3 is TGTGCCAGCAGCTTGGACAGGACCATAGGCTACACCTTC. Translating it yields CASSLDRTIGYTF.

V usage is TRBV7-2 and J usage is TRBJ2-4; 8 nucleotides agree with TRBD2. After removal of 6 bases from V and 3 bases from J, the junction contained 16 bases not matched to a gene. This CDR3 comprises 18 residues. Per germline, CDR1 SGHTA and CDR2 FQGNSA. The CDR3 bases are TGTGCCAGCAGGGCGGCGGGGGGCGGGTTAGCGGGCAAAAACATTCAGTACTTC. This encodes CASRAAGGGLAGKNIQYF.

This clonotype was counted only a few times. The chain combines TRBV10-3 with TRBJ1-2; D is undetermined. V was pared by 3 bases and J by 4 bases, with 9 bases between. Germline V lookup: CDR1 ENHRY, CDR2 SYGVKD. The CDR3 covers 13 residues. For the CDR3, the DNA is TGTGCCATCAGTGACTCGCAGCCCTATGGCTACACCTTC. It codes for CAISDSQPYGYTF.

V usage is TRBV7-9 and J usage is TRBJ2-7; D possibly uses TRBD1 or TRBD2 (5 bases each). V lost 2 bases and J 7 bases, leaving 15 bases between the germline ends. The germline V gene encodes CDR1 SEHNR and CDR2 FQNEAQ (reference sequence). This CDR3 is built from 14 residues. The CDR3 sequence is CASSLLPGTGEQYF. CDR3 coding DNA: TGTGCCAGCAGCTTACTACCGGGGACGGGGGAGCAGTACTTC.

This clonotype was detected a few times. The genes are TRBV28 and TRBJ2-7; possibly TRBD1 or TRBD2 for D (5 bases each). This CDR3 region has 12 residues. The germline CDR1 and CDR2 sequences are MDHEN and SYDVKM. V was clipped by 3 bases and J by 7 bases, with 10 bases between them. In DNA, the CDR3 is TGTGCCAGCAGTTTGAGGGGTTGGGAGCAGTACTTC. This encodes CASSLRGWEQYF. The full variable domain, with the rest looked up from reference TRBV28 and TRBJ2-7, is DVKVTQSSRYLVKRTGEKVFLECVQDMDHENMFWYRQDPGLGLRLIYFSYDVKMKEKGDIPEGYSVSREKKERFSLILESASTNQTSMYLCASSLRGWEQYFGPGTRLTVT.

About this clonotype itself: One junction end disagrees with the germline gene, perhaps due to a read error. The V and J genes are TRBV20-1 and TRBJ2-7; TRBD1 agrees at 8 bases. Germline-derived CDR1 and CDR2 are DFQATT and SNEGSKA (reference sequence). The CDR3 length is 15 residues. The CDR3 DNA sequence: TGTAGTGCTAGACGGGGGTGGACAGGGCTCTACGAGCAGTACTTC. It codes for CSARRGWTGLYEQYF.

In this sample, this clonotype turned up a few times. V usage is TRBV9 and J usage is TRBJ1-5; maybe TRBD1 (6 bases). Trimming removed 2 bases from V and 5 bases from J, with 11 bases in between. The germline gives CDR1 SGDLS, CDR2 YYNGEE. The CDR3 totals 14 residues. Here the CDR3 DNA reads TGTGCCAGCAGCGTTTTCCCAGGGGATCAGCCCCAGCATTTT. This translates into CASSVFPGDQPQHF.

The rearrangement links TRBV12-3 or TRBV12-4 to TRBJ2-3; 10 nucleotides match TRBD2. Trimming took 6 bases from V and 3 from J; bases not matched to a gene: 3. The CDR3 sequence is 14 residues long. DNA of the CDR3: TGTGCCAGCAGAATAGCGGGGGGAACAGATACGCAGTATTTT. Protein product: CASRIAGGTDTQYF.

This clonotype appeared once. The rearrangement joins TRBV12-3 or TRBV12-4 to TRBJ2-3; TRBD1 agrees at 9 bases. The CDR3 runs to 16 residues. V trimming: 5 bases; J trimming: 4 bases; junction bases outside the gene matches: 10. The CDR3 DNA reads TGTGCCAGCAGTGTCGCCGGGACAGGGAGCGCAGATACGCAGTATTTT. Translated: CASSVAGTGSADTQYF.

The chain couples TRBV14 to TRBJ2-7, with TRBD2 matching over 10 bases. CDR3 length equals 14 residues. The ends lost 3 bases at V and 3 bases at J; junction bases unmatched: 2. Germline CDR1 and CDR2: SGHDN and FVKESK. The CDR3 protein is CASSHSGGGYEQYF. The CDR3 DNA sequence: TGTGCCAGCAGCCACAGCGGGGGGGGCTACGAGCAGTACTTC.

CDR3 loop: CASSQRDTEETQYF. Here the CDR3 DNA reads TGCGCCAGCAGCCAGAGGGACACTGAAGAGACCCAGTACTTC. V gene TRBV4-1 combines with J gene TRBJ2-5; TRBD1 might be the D (6 bases). Germline CDR1 is MGHRA and CDR2 is YSYEKL. The CDR3 runs to 14 residues. V was cut by 3 bases and J by 3 bases, with 11 bases left in between.

This rearrangement joins TRBV5-4 to TRBJ2-6; unclear D gene. Germline V lookup: CDR1 SGHNT, CDR2 YYREEE (reference sequence). The CDR3 is 16 amino acids. The germline V and J ends were trimmed by 5 bases and 0 bases, with 12 bases remaining between them. The CDR3 DNA follows: TGTGCCAGCAGAAACCCGATCGGCTCTGGGGCCAACGTCCTGACTTTC. It encodes CASRNPIGSGANVLTF. Variable domain in full (rest from reference TRBV5-4 and TRBJ2-6): ETGVTQSPTHLIKTRGQQVTLRCSSQSGHNTVSWYQQALGQGPQFIFQYYREEENGRGNFPPRFSGLQFPNYSSELNVNALELDDSALYLCASRNPIGSGANVLTFGAGSRLTVL.

J is TRBJ2-2 and V is TRBV5-1; no clear D gene. Looked up from germline, CDR1 is SGHRS and CDR2 is YFSETQ. The ends were cut back, 5 bases at V and 6 bases at J, with 26 bases in the middle. This CDR3 has 18 residues. Written as DNA, the CDR3 is TGCGCCAGCAGTTTGCCTCGACTCGGCACCGCGGAAGCCGGGGAGCTGTTTTTT. Translated: CASSLPRLGTAEAGELFF.

The chain uses TRBV3-1 and TRBJ1-2; tentative D call: TRBD1 (5 bases). There are 14 residues in the CDR3. CDR1 is LGHDT, CDR2 YNNKEL, per germline (reference sequence). V was cut by 4 bases and J by 4 bases, with 13 bases left in between. CDR3 DNA: TGTGCCAGCAGCCTAGGGACCTACGCCTATGGCTACACCTTC. It codes for CASSLGTYAYGYTF.

The chain joins TRBV12-3 or TRBV12-4 to TRBJ2-7; 9 nucleotides match TRBD1. V trimming: 5 bases; J trimming: 2 bases; junction bases outside the gene matches: 10. The CDR3 spans 16 residues. The CDR3 DNA sequence: TGTGCCAGCAGTCATAAACGGGACAGGGCTACCTACGAGCAGTACTTC. This sequence encodes CASSHKRDRATYEQYF.

The V call is TRBV12-3 or TRBV12-4, the J call TRBJ2-2; D is unclear. Deletions cut 5 bases from V and 7 bases from J, with 17 bases between. The CDR3 length is 15 residues. The CDR3 loop is CASSLPRPGVGELFF. As DNA, the CDR3 is TGTGCCAGCAGTCTTCCGCGTCCGGGTGTCGGGGAGCTGTTTTTT.

This clonotype has only a few counts. CDR3 sequence reads: CASSLVGQTSDEQYF. The CDR3 coding sequence is TGTGCCAGCAGCTTAGTAGGACAGACATCCGACGAGCAGTACTTC. The chain carries TRBV7-8 and TRBJ2-7, with D perhaps TRBD1 (6 bases). V shed 1 base and J shed 5 bases, with 15 bases lying between them. The CDR3 sequence is 15 residues long. Germline-derived CDR1 and CDR2 are SGHVS and FQNEAQ. Complete variable domain (other parts from reference TRBV7-8 and TRBJ2-7): GAGVSQSPRYKVAKRGQDVALRCDPISGHVSLFWYQQALGQGPEFLTYFQNEAQLDKSGLPSDRFFAERPEGSVSTLKIQRTQQEDSAVYLCASSLVGQTSDEQYFGPGTRLTVT.

V and J are TRBV29-1 and TRBJ1-4; D is undetermined. CDR1 is SQVTM and CDR2 is ANQGSEA in the germline V gene. The CDR3 covers 15 residues. V lost 6 bases and J lost 8, with 22 bases in between. This CDR3 is CSVLSVGRLGEKLFF. Here the CDR3 DNA reads TGCAGCGTATTAAGTGTAGGGAGGTTAGGGGAAAAACTGTTTTTT.